This T cell receptor (beta chain) was profiled in a study of cytomegalovirus exposure and HLA in healthy donors (dated by TCRdb to about 2017). For context, the study as a whole: In an earlier analysis of 550 to 750 of the donors, about 270 Gb of sequence data and about 110 million unique TCR beta sequences from 180 million or so T cells were reported. An early release covering roughly 580 HLA-typed donors comprised 250 to 350 gigabases of sequencing data and 85 million to 100 million unique TCR sequences. Of the 300 to 450 genotyped donors, roughly 80% were placed in the genetic ancestry cluster associated with self-reported Caucasian donors. The study was designed to test whether signatures of past pathogen exposure could be identified by cataloging public T cell receptors. The study used immunosequencing to profile the T cell repertoires of 666 subjects and linked those repertoires to cytomegalovirus serostatus. Besides the first cohort of approximately 710 subjects, a separate validation cohort made up of some 110 different subjects was used. The study combined high-throughput TCR immunosequencing, statistical association of individual TCRs with disease status, and machine learning to predict cytomegalovirus infection status. A later analysis re-examined previously published TCR beta repertoires from around 670 donors and added high-resolution HLA genotyping to investigate patterns of TCR occurrence. Rather than drawing on any new phenotypic data, the later analysis identified candidate immune exposures from TCR beta sequences and the way those sequences occurred across donors. An earlier analysis of fewer than 700 of the donors applied high-throughput TCR beta sequencing to assess whether each TCR beta V gene segment acted as functional or pseudogenic. Donor age, sex, ethnicity and CMV serostatus were compiled together with the repertoire data. Genome-wide SNP genotypes for about 65% of the 666 donors were used in a later genetic analysis, which treated that subset as a discovery cohort. Every discovery cohort repertoire had been produced on one sequencing platform. Class I and class II HLA loci were covered by the typing at four-digit resolution. The number of typed donors differed by locus: about 620-630 for A, B, C, DRB1 and DQB1; 522 for DQA1; around 610 for DPA1; and 400 to 480 for DPB1. Roughly five DR-DQ haplotypes were treated as single units for association and clustering because of strong linkage in the cohort. Across 398 genotyped donors of the cohort, an average of about 200,000 unique TCR beta nucleotide sequences per donor were sequenced, and approximately 17% of those sequences were non-productive. Study-wide findings and limitations: Most CMV-associated TCR beta chains appeared to be HLA-restricted in a later analysis, and the HLA associations seemed to be driven largely by CMV exposure. The study gave a list of about 150 TCR beta chains associated with cytomegalovirus. The only immune exposure information available for the cohort was CMV serostatus. A later analysis reported that several top co-occurrence clusters appeared linked to parvovirus B19, influenza, CMV and Epstein-Barr virus. Only TCR beta chains were sequenced in this cohort, and the absence of alpha or paired-chain data limited detectable features. According to a later analysis, TCR association rates differed among HLA loci, with DRB1 alleles showing the most associated TCRs and HLA-C alleles showing the fewest. According to a later genetic analysis, donors in an Asian-associated ancestry cluster had fewer N-insertions in productive TCRs than the approximately 700-donor mean. Because the 87-base-pair reads could not distinguish some IMGT-functional V segments, including TRBV6-2 and TRBV6-3, those segments were excluded. In an earlier analysis of some 500 of the donors, most TCR beta V segments were observed in productive rearrangements about 90% or about 30% of the time, broadly matching IMGT annotations. The sequencing pipeline was judged likely to have produced a cluster of highly shared sequence variants as a technical artifact. A further reported finding was that TCR beta sequences accurately predicted the HLA-A and HLA-B alleles for most subjects in the first cohort. The classifier was reported to diagnose cytomegalovirus status with high specificity and sensitivity in both the original and validation cohorts. V-gene and J-gene trimming of TCR beta chains was associated with a missense DCLRE1C variant in a later genetic analysis, and the association was replicated in an independent cohort. Most TCR sequences were seen in very few donors, while some public TCRs were found in many individuals. The authors suggested that the approach could potentially be extended to other disease states and immunological phenotypes. In a later analysis, HLA-associated TCR beta chains showed more clonal expansion and lower generation probabilities than non-associated chains that were equally common. At a false discovery rate of 0.05, a later analysis linked around 15,000 TCR beta sequences to specific HLA alleles. Strong co-occurrence of HLA alleles, especially DR and DQ, made assigning TCR associations to individual alleles difficult. HLA typing was unavailable for some donors at each locus, so association tests used only the typed subset. Linkage disequilibrium might explain the correlated functional status among segregating V segments, but an unknown experimental factor could not be ruled out. Because counts were too low, 15 to 20 rarely observed V segments, including chromosome 9 orphons, were excluded from the earlier analysis of around 640 of the donors. Roughly uniform sequencing depth across donors was assumed in presence/absence analyses, although this assumption may not hold. In vitro tests confirmed that a few of the cytomegalovirus-associated TCR beta chains recognize cytomegalovirus antigens.

Remarks on this clone: Its specific antigen is unknown. Qualities for individual bases were not recorded, and no much larger clone is one base off.

The method was the immunoSEQ multiplex PCR assay. A mixture of 60 forward primers for TCR Vbeta segments and 13 reverse primers for TCR Jbeta segments was used in the multiplex PCR. A multiplex PCR assay on genomic DNA amplified the CDR3 region of rearranged TCR beta genes. The Illumina HiSeq System was used to sequence the amplified TCR beta libraries as 87-base-pair reads. Turning to the authors' computational methods: In a later analysis, some 80 million unique TCR beta chains were counted across the roughly 610 repertoires, and about 9.9 million of these chains were shared by at least two donors. To remove PCR and sequencing errors, raw reads were error-corrected and collapsed into unique sequences using a nearest-neighbor algorithm that merged closely related sequences. To assign V, D and J gene segments, CDR3 sequences were aligned to IMGT reference sequences. For a sequence to be retained, a match of at least six nucleotides to both a V gene segment and a J gene segment was required. A rearrangement was called productive if the CDR3 had no stop codons and remained in frame with V and J, and every other rearrangement was called non-productive. CDR3 was defined by IMGT convention, running from the second conserved V-encoded cysteine to the conserved J-encoded phenylalanine. The earlier analysis of around 640 of the donors excluded sequences that lacked an unambiguous match to a single V gene segment. An earlier analysis of 587 of the donors called V segments functional above 56.7% productive rearrangements and segregating when the between-donor standard deviation exceeded 5%. A statistical classification framework was built to diagnose cytomegalovirus status from the catalog of TCR beta chain sequences. In a later analysis, TCR nucleotide sequences were compared against IMGT/GENE-DB human TR gene sequences so that V and J genes could be assigned. The TCRdist pipeline was used in a later analysis to assign CDR3 sequences and most-parsimonious VDJ recombination scenarios. In a later analysis, every TCR beta chain was defined by the combination of its CDR3 amino acid sequence and its V-gene family, and reads without a unique V-gene family were dropped. As a way to deal with suspected cross-contamination and a sequencing artifact, a later analysis dropped roughly 620 nucleotide sequences that were highly shared and had low generation probability. In a later analysis, a clonal expansion index was calculated for each public chain from normalized within-repertoire ranks of inferred template counts. In a later analysis, generation probabilities were computed using a VDJ recombination model fitted to out-of-frame rearrangements, and the results were checked against IGoR. In a later analysis, hypergeometric tests were used to score TCR-TCR, TCR-HLA and TCR-CMV co-occurrence, with a repertoire-size bias correction applied to TCR pairs. A later analysis estimated false discovery rates by permuting HLA or CMV assignments 20 times. In a later analysis, co-occurring TCRs were grouped using DBSCAN, with TCRdist sequence similarity added in when clustering inside HLA-allele-positive subsets. Repertoires with fewer than 30,000 or more than 120,000 public chains, plus five repertoires with anomalous nucleotide sharing, were excluded from co-occurrence clustering. TCRdb mirrors the immuneACCESS table, restricted to in-frame sequences. Some clones are absent from its copies; in checked studies, under half trace to an unresolved V gene, and the reason for the others is unknown. V, J and clone size derive from that table, while D and trimming were established from the DNA sequence. For this sample the table gives about 140,000 clones, of which under 70% were detected only once. Jointly, the top ten make up 5.5% to 7% of the sample.

CDR1 MNHNS and CDR2 SASEGT are derived from the germline V gene. From V the trimming removes 6 bases and from J it removes 2 bases, while the gene matches leave 3 bases of the junction unaccounted for. Including cysteine and phenylalanine, the CDR3 has 14 amino acids. Only the CDR3 portion is preserved as DNA: 42 bases, with reading frame beginning at the first base. The cohort was made up of approximately 700 healthy bone marrow donors. Cohort members were all nominally healthy when sampled, although unrecorded immune exposures were likely present. The donor tested CMV seronegative, placing the donor among the 350 to 400 seronegative members of the cohort. Every donor gave a peripheral blood sample, and the peripheral blood mononuclear cells from that sample were used for TCR beta sequencing. The Qiagen DNeasy Blood Extraction Kit was used to extract genomic DNA from the blood cell samples.

The chain was built from TRBV6-1 and TRBJ2-7, and TRBD2 matches 11 of the central bases. Sequenced material: PBMCs. The sequence was collected from a woman aged 55 to 70 in good health and CMV-seronegative. CDR3 sequence: CASSRLAGPYEQYF. The nucleotide sequence is TGTGCCAGCAGCCGACTAGCGGGGCCCTACGAGCAGTACTTC.